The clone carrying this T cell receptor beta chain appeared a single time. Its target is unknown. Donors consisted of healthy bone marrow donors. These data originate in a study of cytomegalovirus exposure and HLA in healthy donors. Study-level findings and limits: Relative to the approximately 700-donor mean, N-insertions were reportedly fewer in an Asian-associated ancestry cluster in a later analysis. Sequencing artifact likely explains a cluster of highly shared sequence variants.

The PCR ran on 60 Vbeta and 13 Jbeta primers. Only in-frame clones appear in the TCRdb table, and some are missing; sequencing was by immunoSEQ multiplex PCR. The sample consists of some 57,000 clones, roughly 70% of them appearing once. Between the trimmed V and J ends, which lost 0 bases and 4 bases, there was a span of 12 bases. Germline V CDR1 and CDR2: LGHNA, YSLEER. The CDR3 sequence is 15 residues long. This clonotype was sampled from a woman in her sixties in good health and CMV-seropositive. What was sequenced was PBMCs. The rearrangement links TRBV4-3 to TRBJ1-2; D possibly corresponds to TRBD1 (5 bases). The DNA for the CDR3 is TGCGCCAGCAGCCAAGATCATAGGGGTAGCTATGGCTACACCTTC. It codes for CASSQDHRGSYGYTF.